This T cell receptor (beta chain) appears in the sequencing data of a study of glioma-infiltrating T cells. Study findings and constraints: Non-neoplastic patients had below-expected tissue-blood divergence, while all gliomas exceeded expectation. Tissue and blood shared very few CDR3 sequences.

Using RNA template, CDR3s of TCR alpha and beta were amplified with iRepertoire arm-PCR. Tissue mRNA or PBMC total RNA, about 90-450 ng, went into one-step reverse transcription and amplification. TCRdb recomputed calls from the multiplex PCR reads with MiXCR, one row per CDR3 protein. Seen here are roughly 130,000 distinct CDR3 sequences, under 25% observed once, and the top ten hold around a quarter. There are 15 residues in the CDR3. Per germline, CDR1 MNHNS and CDR2 SASEGT. V gave up 6 bases and J gave up 8 bases, with 20 bases separating them. In this sample, this clonotype turned up many times. Its antigen is unidentified.

The receptor comes from a human donor with low-grade glioma or glioblastoma, undergoing nonglioma brain surgery, or in good health (not recorded which). The V and J genes are TRBV6-1 and TRBJ2-1; TRBD2 might be the D (5 bases). Sequencing was performed on glioma tissue, nonneoplastic brain tissue, or PBMCs (not recorded which). The CDR3 sequence is CASSDPLLVSDEQFF. The CDR3 DNA reads as TGTGCCAGCAGCGACCCCCTACTAGTTTCGGATGAGCAGTTCTTC.